Within the sample, the clone carrying this T cell receptor (beta chain) is medium-sized. Its antigen is currently unknown. A single record per CDR3 protein comes from TCRdb applying MiXCR to the 5' RACE reads. Counted here are roughly 7,000 distinct CDR3 sequences, approximately 2.7% occurring once; the ten biggest clones make up approximately 37%. The CDR3 length is 15 residues. Germline CDR1 and CDR2: SGDLS and YYNGEE. V lost 0 bases and J 7 bases, leaving 14 bases between the germline ends. These data come from a study of CD8 T cells in ankylosing spondylitis. General observations from the study: What seemed typical of ankylosing spondylitis blood was a TCR beta motif built from fewer than ten highly homologous variants.

V and J are TRBV9 and TRBJ2-1; maybe TRBD2 (5 bases). The sequence was obtained from a female donor with ankylosing spondylitis or in good health (not recorded which). The specimen was blood, either unsorted or a sorted T cell fraction (not recorded which). CDR3 residues: CASSVGGGSGNEQFF. As DNA, the CDR3 is TGTGCCAGCAGCGTAGGAGGCGGGTCGGGGAATGAGCAGTTCTTC.